Detailed here is one TCR beta chain. The antigen remains unidentified. These data belong to a study of blood T cells in healthy people across ages. Alongside a J-beta primer mix, a sample-barcoded 5' primer served in a second PCR lasting 7 to 11 cycles. TCRdb analysed the 5' RACE reads with MiXCR anew, one entry per CDR3 protein. The sample has over 1.5 million distinct CDR3 sequences, around half seen once. Germline V gives CDR1 MNHEY, CDR2 SVGAGI. The CDR3 length is 16 residues. Findings of the study overall: Versus aged donors, long-lived donors had higher diversity and more naive CD4+ cells.

The source material was blood. The chain uses TRBV6-5 and TRBJ2-1, with a weak D call TRBD1 (6 bases). The J call may be mistaken, given a closer DNA end match to TRBJ2-7. This sequence was found in a woman in her forties in good health. CDR3 region: CASSSEGVSSYNEQYF. Written as DNA, the CDR3 is TGTGCCAGCAGTTCCGAGGGGGTGAGCTCCTACAATGAGCAGTACTTC.